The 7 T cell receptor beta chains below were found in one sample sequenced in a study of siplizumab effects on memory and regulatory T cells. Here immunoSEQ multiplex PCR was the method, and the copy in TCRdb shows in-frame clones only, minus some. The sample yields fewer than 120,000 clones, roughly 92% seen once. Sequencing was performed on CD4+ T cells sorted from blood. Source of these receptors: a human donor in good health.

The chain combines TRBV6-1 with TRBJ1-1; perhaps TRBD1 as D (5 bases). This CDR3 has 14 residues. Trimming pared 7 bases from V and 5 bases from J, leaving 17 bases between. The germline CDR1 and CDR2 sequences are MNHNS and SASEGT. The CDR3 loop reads CASTESGFRTEAFF. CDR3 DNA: TGTGCCAGCACCGAGTCAGGGTTTCGGACTGAAGCTTTCTTT.

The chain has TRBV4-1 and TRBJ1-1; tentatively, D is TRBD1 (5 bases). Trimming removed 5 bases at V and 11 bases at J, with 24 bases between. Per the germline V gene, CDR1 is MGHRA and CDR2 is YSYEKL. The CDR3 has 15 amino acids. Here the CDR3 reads CASSSFPQGRGEAFF. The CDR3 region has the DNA TGCGCCAGCAGCTCCTTTCCCCAGGGTAGGGGTGAGGCTTTCTTT.

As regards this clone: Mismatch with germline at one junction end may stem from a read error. CDR3 nucleotide sequence: TGCGCCAGCGGCTTGGCAGGGGACATCACTGAAGCTTTCTTT. This sequence encodes CASGLAGDITEAFF. V and J are TRBV5-1 and TRBJ1-1; tentative D call: TRBD1 (6 bases). Germline values: CDR1 SGHRS, CDR2 YFSETQ. This CDR3 has 14 residues.

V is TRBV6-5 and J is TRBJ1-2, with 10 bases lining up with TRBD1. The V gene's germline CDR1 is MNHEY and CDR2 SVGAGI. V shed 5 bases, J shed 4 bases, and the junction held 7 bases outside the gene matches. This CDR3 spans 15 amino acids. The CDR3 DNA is TGTGCCAGCAGTCCCGGGACAGGGGTTCGCTATGGCTACACCTTC. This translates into CASSPGTGVRYGYTF.

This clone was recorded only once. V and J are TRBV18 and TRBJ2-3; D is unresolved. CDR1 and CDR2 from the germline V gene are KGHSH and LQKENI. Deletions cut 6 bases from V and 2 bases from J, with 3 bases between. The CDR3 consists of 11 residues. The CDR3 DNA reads TGTGCCAGCTCCCACACAGATACGCAGTATTTT. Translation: CASSHTDTQYF. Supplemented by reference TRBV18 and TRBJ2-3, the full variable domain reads NAGVMQNPRHLVRRRGQEARLRCSPMKGHSHVYWYRQLPEEGLKFMVYLQKENIIDESGMPKERFSAEFPKEGPSILRIQQVVRGDSAAYFCASSHTDTQYFGPGTRLTVL.

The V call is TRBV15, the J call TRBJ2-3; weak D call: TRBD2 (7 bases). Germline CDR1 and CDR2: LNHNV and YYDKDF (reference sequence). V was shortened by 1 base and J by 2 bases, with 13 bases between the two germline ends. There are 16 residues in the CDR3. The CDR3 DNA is TGTGCCACCAGCAGAGGTGGGGGGGGCGTCACAGATACGCAGTATTTT. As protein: CATSRGGGGVTDTQYF.

The CDR3 loop is CASSVQGQGRTGELFF. In nucleotides, the CDR3 is TGTGCCAGCAGCGTCCAGGGACAGGGGCGCACCGGGGAGCTGTTTTTT. V gene TRBV11-2 combines with J gene TRBJ2-2; 10 nucleotides align to TRBD1. Germline lookup yields CDR1 SGHAT and CDR2 FQNNGV. The junction had 7 bases not matched to a gene; V was cut back by 5 bases and J by 4 bases. The CDR3 is made up of 16 amino acids.